This is a list of T cell receptor beta chains from one sample in a study of cytomegalovirus exposure and HLA in healthy donors. Sequencing used immunoSEQ multiplex PCR; TCRdb keeps in-frame clones, though not all of them. Found here are 200,000 to 250,000 clones, approximately 70% of them singletons; the top ten hold about 3%. Sequenced sample: PBMCs. These TCRs come from a man aged 35 to 55 in good health and CMV-seropositive. Both conserved end residues are part of each CDR3. The D gene is left open where the match is weak. Size tells how often a clone was seen (once, few, many) or the class of an expanded clone, and some rows leave it out.

TRBJ2-1 TRBV13 . . 14 TGTGCCAGCAGCTTTTGGGAGCGTCGAAATGAGCAGTTCTTC CASSFWERRNEQFF
TRBJ1-3 TRBV4-2 . . 16 TGTGCCAGCAGCCAAGAAGTAGCGGGGGGCGTTGACACCATATATTTT CASSQEVAGGVDTIYF
TRBJ2-7 TRBV10-3 TRBD1 . 16 TGTGCCATCAGTGAAGGAGCGGGACAGGGGGCTTACGAGCAGTACTTC CAISEGAGQGAYEQYF
TRBJ2-3 TRBV9 . . 16 TGTGCCAGCAGCCCACGCACAGGGTGGGGGACAGATACGCAGTATTTT CASSPRTGWGTDTQYF
TRBJ2-1 TRBV7-9 TRBD2 . 17 TGTGCCAGCAGCTTAGGGCTAGCGGGGGCCCGGACGGATGAGCAGTTCTTC CASSLGLAGARTDEQFF
TRBJ1-4 TRBV5-4 TRBD1 . 15 TGTGCCAGCAGCACGCGACAGGGCTTGGGAGAAAAACTGTTTTTT CASSTRQGLGEKLFF
TRBJ1-2 TRBV2 . . 16 TGTGCCAGCAGTGAAGCGCAACAGGTCAGAAACTATGGCTACACCTTC CASSEAQQVRNYGYTF
TRBJ2-7 TRBV2 . . 15 TGTGCCAGCCAGGGCCCCGCGGGATTCTCCTACGAGCAGTACTTC CASQGPAGFSYEQYF
TRBJ1-1 TRBV7-9 TRBD1 . 15 TGTGCCAGCAGCTTAGTAGGGGGCTTGAACACTGAAGCTTTCTTT CASSLVGGLNTEAFF
TRBJ2-1 TRBV4-2 TRBD2 . 17 TGTGCCAGCAGCCAAGAGGGCGGCGGGGGGTCGGTCAATGAGCAGTTCTTC CASSQEGGGGSVNEQFF
TRBJ2-5 TRBV4-1 TRBD2 . 15 TGCGCCAGCAGCCAGGGCCGGGGGGGCCGAGAGACCCAGTACTTC CASSQGRGGRETQYF
TRBJ2-3 TRBV5-4 TRBD2 . 18 TGTGCCAGCAGCTTGGTTGGTCTAGCGGGGGCGCGGGCAGATACGCAGTATTTT CASSLVGLAGARADTQYF
TRBJ2-7 TRBV7-9 TRBD2 . 14 TGTGCCAGCAGCTCGCGGGGGGCCCCCTACGAGCAGTACTTC CASSSRGAPYEQYF
TRBJ2-7 TRBV28 . . 15 TGTGCCAGCAGTTTATGGGGGGCATCCGTCTACGAGCAGTACTTC CASSLWGASVYEQYF
TRBJ2-3 TRBV19 . . 12 TGTGCCACCGCGACGGAGACAGATACGCAGTATTTT CATATETDTQYF
TRBJ2-7 TRBV18 TRBD2 once 16 TGTGCCAGCTCACCCCGGGGGGGTACGGCTAGCTACGAGCAGTACTTC CASSPRGGTASYEQYF
TRBJ2-7 TRBV4-1 . . 14 TGCGCCAGCAGCCAAGACGGGGAGAGCTACGAGCAGTACTTC CASSQDGESYEQYF
TRBJ2-6 TRBV27 TRBD1 . 16 TGTGCCAGCAGCGTTTTGACAGGGTCCGGGGCCAACGTCCTGACTTTC CASSVLTGSGANVLTF
TRBJ2-7 TRBV9 . few 15 TGTGCCAGCAGCGTAGAGCAGGGAACCCCCTACGAGCAGTACTTC CASSVEQGTPYEQYF
TRBJ1-6 TRBV27 . . 14 TGTGCCAGCAGTTTGGCAGGTAGTAATTCACCCCTCCACTTT CASSLAGSNSPLHF
TRBJ2-5 TRBV6-1 TRBD2 . 14 TGTGCCAGCATTCCACTAGCGGGGGAAGAGACCCAGTACTTC CASIPLAGEETQYF
TRBJ2-2 TRBV5-4 TRBD1 . 16 TGTGCCAGCAGCTTGGGGGGGACAGCGAACACCGGGGAGCTGTTTTTT CASSLGGTANTGELFF
TRBJ2-2 TRBV11-2 . . 14 TGTGCCAGCAGCCGAGGACAGTACACCGGGGAGCTGTTTTTT CASSRGQYTGELFF
TRBJ1-2 TRBV7-2 . . 15 TGTGCCAGCAGCTGGTCTAGACAGTCGGTCTATGGCTACACCTTC CASSWSRQSVYGYTF